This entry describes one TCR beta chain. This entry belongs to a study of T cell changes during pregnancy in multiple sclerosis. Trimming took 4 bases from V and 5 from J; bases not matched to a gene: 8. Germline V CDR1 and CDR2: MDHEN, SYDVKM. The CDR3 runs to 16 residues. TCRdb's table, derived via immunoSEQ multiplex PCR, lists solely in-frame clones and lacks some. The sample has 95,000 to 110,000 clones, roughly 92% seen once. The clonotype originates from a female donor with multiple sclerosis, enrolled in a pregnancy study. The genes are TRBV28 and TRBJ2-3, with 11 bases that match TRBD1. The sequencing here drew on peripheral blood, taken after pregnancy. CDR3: CASSSWTGGSKDTQYF. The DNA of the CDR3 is TGTGCCAGCAGTTCCTGGACAGGGGGCAGTAAAGATACGCAGTATTTT.